This TCR beta chain is from a study of neoadjuvant anti-PD-1 for oral cavity cancer. Study-level points and caveats: Treg/Th17 ratio rose with pretreatment blood and fell with post-treatment tumor TCRbeta clonality.

Trimming pared 10 bases from V and 0 bases from J, leaving 7 bases between. Germline V gives CDR1 SGHAT, CDR2 FQNNGV. The CDR3 sequence is 13 residues long. Time point reported: after neoadjuvant nivolumab, at surgical resection. TCRdb keeps only in-frame clones here, not all; method: immunoSEQ multiplex PCR. The data hold some 70,000 clones, with roughly 84% observed a single time. A note on this clone: Its antigen is unidentified.

The sample consisted of PBMCs, taken after nivolumab (anti-PD-1) treatment. The chain recombines TRBV11-2 with TRBJ2-6; possible D gene TRBD2, 6 bases. The TCR was taken from a person aged 35-79 years with oral cavity squamous cell carcinoma. The CDR3 region is CATGGSGANVLTF. CDR3 bases: TGTGCCACCGGGGGCTCTGGGGCCAACGTCCTGACTTTC.